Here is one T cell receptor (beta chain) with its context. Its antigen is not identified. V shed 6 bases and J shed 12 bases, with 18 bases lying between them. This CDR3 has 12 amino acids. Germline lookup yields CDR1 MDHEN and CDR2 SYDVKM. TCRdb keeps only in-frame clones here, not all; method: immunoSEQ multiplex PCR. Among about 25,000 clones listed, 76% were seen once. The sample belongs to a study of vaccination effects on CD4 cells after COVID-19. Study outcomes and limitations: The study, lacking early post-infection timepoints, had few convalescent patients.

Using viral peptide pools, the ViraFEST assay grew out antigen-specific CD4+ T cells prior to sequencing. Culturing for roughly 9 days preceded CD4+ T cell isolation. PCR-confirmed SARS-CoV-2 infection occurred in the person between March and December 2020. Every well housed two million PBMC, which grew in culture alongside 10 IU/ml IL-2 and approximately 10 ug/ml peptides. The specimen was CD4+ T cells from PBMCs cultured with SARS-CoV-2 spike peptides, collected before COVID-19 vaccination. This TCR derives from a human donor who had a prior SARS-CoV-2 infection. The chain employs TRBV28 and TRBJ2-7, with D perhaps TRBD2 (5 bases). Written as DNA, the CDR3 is TGTGCCAGCAGCCCGAGACCCGGGATACGGTACTTC. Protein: CASSPRPGIRYF.